This TCR beta chain derives from a study of blood T cells in healthy people across ages (dated by TCRdb to the mid-2010s). For the wider study: In model experiments, roughly one uniquely barcoded TCR beta cDNA molecule per two T cells was captured by template switching. Age-related changes in TCR beta repertoire diversity were measured in the study by deep sequencing normalized with unique cDNA molecular identifiers. Donors were grouped into four age groups: young (average approximately 15 years), middle-aged (over 35), aged (roughly 62) and long-lived (roughly 80). To avoid experimental bias, donors of different ages were randomly spread across the sequencing lanes. Two additional independent replicas of 1 million unique cDNA reads from the same blood draw were analyzed for two donors (one aged 18 to 30 and one aged 80 or older). What the research found in general, with its limitations: Compared with the aged group, more naive CD4+ T cells, fewer expanded clones and increased TCR diversity were shown by the long-lived group, suggesting age selection. Conclusive comparison of naive and antigen-experienced compartments was prevented by the profiling of bulk unsorted PBMCs. Because the CMV infection status of the donors was unknown, age-related changes in expanded clonotypes may potentially have been confounded. Estimates of total diversity based on one million sequenced T cells were considered lower bounds and underestimates. As age increased, observed TCR beta diversity per million T cells dropped in a roughly linear way, and a significant reduction was already evident by age roughly 40. Observed TCR beta diversity correlated strongly with the percentage of naive T cells measured by flow cytometry.

The library was made by 5' RACE. TCRdb names Illumina HiSeq 2500 as the instrument used. The second PCR ran for roughly 7 to 11 cycles and used a J-beta primer mix along with a sample-barcoded 5' primer. A unique molecular identifier was introduced onto each TCR beta cDNA molecule by a template-switch 5' adaptor carrying 12 random nucleotides. Each sample yielded at least 3 million CDR3-containing paired-end reads. All of the RNA was converted into first-strand cDNA using the Mint cDNA synthesis kit, with a TRBC-specific oligonucleotide serving as the primer. All cDNA was treated with uracil-DNA glycosylase and then went through a first 18-cycle PCR with the universal primers M1SS and BC2_uni_R. In the authors' own workflow: For normalization, 1 million high-quality reads were randomly selected from each sample, with every read carrying a distinct molecular identifier. Instead of being binned into consensus sequences, reads with shared molecular identifiers were discarded. MiTCR, set to a Q25 quality threshold and the strictest error-elimination algorithm, was used for CDR3 identification, clonotype clustering and error correction. A nonparametric unseen species model with Euler transformation was used to estimate lower-bound total TCR beta diversity. TCRdb's own reprocessing of the public reads used fastp at Q25 and MiXCR and kept productive beta chains. For every CDR3 protein sequence, its rows merge into one entry that carries the most common genes and DNA. TCRdb, rather than the study authors, made the V and J calls. The sample contains 800,000 or so distinct CDR3 sequences, 46% of them found a single time. The ten top clones hold over 15% of the sample.

From the germline V gene, CDR1 is MNHEY and CDR2 is SVGAGI. Including cysteine and phenylalanine, the CDR3 has 14 amino acids. The DNA shown is the 42-base CDR3, in frame from base 1. The trim is 2 bases for V and 4 bases for J, with a gap of 11 bases between the germline ends. This clonotype was counted between two and nine times. Which antigen it targets is not known. No per-base quality is available; no much larger clone lies one base away. Donors were 39 systemically healthy Caucasian individuals from Russia aged roughly 6 to 100 years. Each donor gave 8 to 10 milliliters of peripheral blood, collected into EDTA-treated Vacutainer tubes. PBMCs were isolated by Ficoll-Paque density-gradient centrifugation, with at least 7 million obtained per sample. Total RNA, at least 6 micrograms per sample, was extracted from PBMCs with Trizol reagent. For every donor, an aliquot of PBMCs went through flow cytometry to measure the percentages of naive CD45RAhigh/CD27high T cells.

The chain joins TRBV6-5 to TRBJ1-2, with no confident D gene call. Input material: blood. This sequence originates from a man older than 75 in good health. DNA sequence: TGTGCCAGCAGTTACGACTCCCGGGGCTATGGCTACACCTTC. Translated, it gives CASSYDSRGYGYTF.